The entry below gives a single T cell receptor (beta chain) sequence along with its context. The data are from a study of cytomegalovirus exposure and HLA in healthy donors. Primers: 60 Vbeta forward and 13 Jbeta reverse. The repertoire was sequenced with immunoSEQ multiplex PCR; TCRdb's copy has only in-frame clones and lacks some. Here the sample table reports 120,000 to 150,000 clones. The V end lost 5 bases, the J end lost 1 base, and 20 bases lay between the germline ends. Germline V lookup: CDR1 KGHSH, CDR2 LQKENI. CDR3 length equals 17 residues. The TCR was taken from a woman between 45 and 65 years old in good health and CMV-seronegative. Sequencing was performed on PBMCs. The J gene is TRBJ1-1, the V gene TRBV18; D gene uncertain. The CDR3 coding sequence is TGTGCCAGCTCATTTACGGAGGCCGGACCCGGGAACACTGAAGCTTTCTTT. Its translation is CASSFTEAGPGNTEAFF.